The 27 T cell receptor beta chains below come from one sample, sequenced in a study of CXCR3-negative and CXCR3-positive naive CD8 T cells. Study-level results: Naive cells positive for CXCR3 carried more hydrophobic TRB CDR3s than CXCR3-negative ones.

5' RACE with UMI labels generated the TRB cDNA libraries. No DNA is given; TCRdb re-called the 5' RACE reads and lists each CDR3 protein once. The sample totals around 150,000 distinct CDR3 sequences. Their cognate antigens are unknown. Sequencing was carried out using naive CXCR3+ CD8+ T cells from blood. Subset here: CD45RO-CCR7+CD27+CD95- naive CD8+ T cells expressing CXCR3 (TNR3+). These receptors all stem from a human donor in good health. Some clones in this sample may be carry-over from other donors' samples.

The chain employs TRBV5-6 and TRBJ2-1; with no DNA, the TCRdb D assignment of TRBD1 cannot be verified. The germline gives CDR1 SGHDT, CDR2 YYEEEE. The CDR3 consists of 17 residues. This CDR3 reads CASSTYPGRGTYNEQFF.

The V and J genes are TRBV20-1 and TRBJ2-1; checking the TCRdb D call of TRBD2 is not possible without DNA. Germline V gene lookup returns CDR1 DFQATT and CDR2 SNEGSKA (reference sequence). The CDR3 is 15 residues long. CDR3: CSARDGPLGSGSLFF.

V is TRBV12-3 or TRBV12-4 and J is TRBJ2-2; TCRdb's D gene call, TRBD2, goes unchecked for lack of DNA. This CDR3 comprises 16 residues. The CDR3 region is CASRLTSVSNTGELFF.

This rearrangement joins TRBV19 to TRBJ1-2; as DNA is missing, the TRBD1 call by TCRdb cannot be tested. The CDR3 contains 13 residues. Germline V gene data show CDR1 as LNHDA and CDR2 as SQIVND (reference sequence). CDR3 sequence: CASSPGQGYGYTF. Using reference TRBV19 and TRBJ1-2 for the parts outside the CDR3, the full variable domain is DGGITQSPKYLFRKEGQNVTLSCEQNLNHDAMYWYRQDPGQGLRLIYYSQIVNDFQKGDIAEGYSVSREKKESFPLTVTSAQKNPTAFYLCASSPGQGYGYTFGSGTRLTVV.

The chain joins TRBV7-2 to TRBJ2-7; TCRdb's D gene call, TRBD2, goes unchecked for lack of DNA. The CDR3 is made up of 16 amino acids. Germline V gene data show CDR1 as SGHTA and CDR2 as FQGNSA. CDR3: CASSSRTSGDSYEQYF.

V gene TRBV3-1 combines with J gene TRBJ2-1. Germline CDR1 is LGHDT and CDR2 is YNNKEL (reference sequence). The CDR3 covers 15 residues. The CDR3 region is CASSQVPWGDNEQFF.

The gene calls are TRBV13 and TRBJ2-5; absent DNA, TCRdb's TRBD2 call cannot be checked. The CDR3 runs to 15 residues. The germline CDR1 and CDR2 sequences are PRHDT and FYEKMQ (reference sequence). CDR3 protein: CASSLQGGSGETQYF.

The rearrangement joins TRBV7-9 to TRBJ1-2; TCRdb's D call of TRBD1 is untestable without DNA. This CDR3 has 20 residues. In germline, CDR1 is SEHNR, CDR2 FQNEAQ (reference sequence). Here the CDR3 reads CASSLNIEVEGARILYGYTF.

This sequence joins TRBV7-8 and TRBJ2-7; as DNA is missing, the TRBD1 call by TCRdb cannot be tested. The CDR3 consists of 16 residues. The germline CDR1 and CDR2 sequences are SGHVS and FQNEAQ. CDR3 amino acids: CASSLGPRDTAYEQYF.

V gene TRBV13 combines with J gene TRBJ2-1; TCRdb returns TRBD2, unconfirmable since there is no DNA. The CDR3 runs to 16 residues. Germline CDR1 is PRHDT and CDR2 is FYEKMQ (reference sequence). CDR3 sequence reads: CASSQSGSVTYNEQFF.

This chain uses TRBV7-2 with TRBJ2-7; TCRdb reports TRBD1, a call that lacks DNA to check it against. This CDR3 spans 14 amino acids. Looked up from germline, CDR1 is SGHTA and CDR2 is FQGNSA. The CDR3: CASSLVSRAYEQYF. Full variable domain (outside the CDR3, taken from reference TRBV7-2 and TRBJ2-7): GAGVSQSPSNKVTEKGKDVELRCDPISGHTALYWYRQSLGQGLEFLIYFQGNSAPDKSGLPSDRFSAERTGGSVSTLTIQRTQQEDSAVYLCASSLVSRAYEQYFGPGTRLTVT.

The rearrangement uses TRBV6-2 or TRBV6-3 and TRBJ1-1. CDR3 length: 12 residues. In germline, CDR1 is MNHEY, CDR2 SVGEGT. The CDR3 is CASSYSFTEAFF.

The chain joins TRBV3-1 to TRBJ1-1; the TCRdb call, TRBD1, lacks DNA for checking. Germline V gene lookup returns CDR1 LGHDT and CDR2 YNNKEL (reference sequence). The CDR3 is made up of 18 amino acids. The CDR3 spells CASSQASHRGSGDTEAFF.

This sequence joins TRBV7-8 and TRBJ2-7; TCRdb indicates TRBD1, and absent DNA this call remains unverified. CDR3 length: 14 amino acids. The germline V gene encodes CDR1 SGHVS and CDR2 FQNEAQ. This CDR3 is CASSSQGTGAEQYF. Full variable domain (rest looked up from reference TRBV7-8 and TRBJ2-7): GAGVSQSPRYKVAKRGQDVALRCDPISGHVSLFWYQQALGQGPEFLTYFQNEAQLDKSGLPSDRFFAERPEGSVSTLKIQRTQQEDSAVYLCASSSQGTGAEQYFGPGTRLTVT.

The chain links TRBV7-9 to TRBJ2-7; the TCRdb D gene call, TRBD1, has no DNA to confirm it. The length of the CDR3 is 16 residues. CDR1 and CDR2 from the germline V gene are SEHNR and FQNEAQ (reference sequence). CDR3 residues: CASSVGQGALAYEQYF.

The rearrangement links TRBV9 to TRBJ2-1. The CDR3 is 14 amino acids. Germline loops: CDR1 SGDLS, CDR2 YYNGEE. CDR3 amino acids: CASSVDGQYNEQFF.

The chain joins TRBV28 to TRBJ1-5. The CDR3 totals 14 residues. Per germline, CDR1 MDHEN and CDR2 SYDVKM. This chain's CDR3 is CASKTQAINQPQHF.

The chain employs TRBV28 and TRBJ2-3; TCRdb's D call of TRBD2 is untestable without DNA. The CDR3 extends over 16 amino acids. Germline CDR1 and CDR2: MDHEN and SYDVKM. The CDR3 here is CASSSGLAGQADTQYF. The entire variable domain, with the rest obtained from reference TRBV28 and TRBJ2-3, is as follows: DVKVTQSSRYLVKRTGEKVFLECVQDMDHENMFWYRQDPGLGLRLIYFSYDVKMKEKGDIPEGYSVSREKKERFSLILESASTNQTSMYLCASSSGLAGQADTQYFGPGTRLTVL.

V is TRBV28 and J is TRBJ2-3. CDR1 is MDHEN and CDR2 is SYDVKM in the germline V gene. The CDR3 has 16 amino acids. This CDR3 is CASSFRLAIITDTQYF.

V is TRBV12-3 or TRBV12-4 and J is TRBJ2-7. The CDR3 totals 15 residues. CDR3 amino acids: CASSFYGVNSYEQYF.

The rearrangement links TRBV11-2 to TRBJ1-2; TCRdb lists TRBD1, though no DNA is available to test this call. The CDR3 runs to 14 residues. Germline values: CDR1 SGHAT, CDR2 FQNNGV. CDR3 sequence reads: CASSLVSAGYGYTF.

This sequence joins TRBV6-5 and TRBJ2-7. Germline V gene lookup returns CDR1 MNHEY and CDR2 SVGAGI. The CDR3 sequence is 14 residues long. The CDR3 region is CASSSLGFFYEQYF.

The chain combines TRBV6-2 or TRBV6-3 with TRBJ2-2; TCRdb proposes TRBD1, but this gene call is untestable without DNA. CDR3 length: 12 amino acids. Germline V gene sequence: CDR1 MNHEY, CDR2 SVGEGT. CDR3 region: CASRAQGWELFF.

The chain has TRBV11-2 and TRBJ2-5; the D call of TRBD2 rests on TCRdb alone, since no DNA is present to check it. Germline lookup yields CDR1 SGHAT and CDR2 FQNNGV. The CDR3 is 13 residues long. This CDR3 is CASSHYGLETQYF.

The chain employs TRBV12-3 or TRBV12-4 and TRBJ2-7. This CDR3 has 14 residues. CDR3 amino acids: CASSSRDSSGEQYF.

V is TRBV7-9 and J is TRBJ2-7; the TRBD1 assignment by TCRdb is unverifiable without DNA. This CDR3 region has 14 residues. CDR1 is SEHNR and CDR2 is FQNEAQ in the germline V gene (reference sequence). CDR3 loop: CASSPQGAYNEQYF.

The chain combines TRBV28 with TRBJ2-2; no DNA is available, so the TRBD2 call from TCRdb remains unchecked. The germline CDR1 and CDR2 sequences are MDHEN and SYDVKM. The CDR3 loop spans 13 amino acids. CDR3 sequence reads: CASSLYSAGELFF.